The present T cell receptor beta chain was sequenced within a study of OX40 agonist ivuxolimab in advanced cancers. Study as a whole: Averaging roughly 60 years in age, with a range of roughly 20 to 90, the cohort was about 86% male. Study-wide results and caveats: Low levels of normalized T-cell clonal expansion also appeared in some nonresponders.

On this clone: What it binds is unknown.

V dropped 1 base and J dropped 0 bases, with 15 bases sitting between them. CDR3 length: 17 residues. CDR1 and CDR2 from the germline V gene are SGHKS and YYEKEE (reference sequence). Data came from immunoSEQ multiplex PCR; TCRdb stores just in-frame clones and leaves some out. This table has roughly 70,000 clones, 82% appearing once. This sequence was found in an adult with an advanced solid tumor such as melanoma, head and neck, liver or kidney cancer. This chain joins TRBV5-5 and TRBJ2-3; tentative D call: TRBD2 (5 bases). This sample comprised CD4+ or CD8+ T cells sorted from blood, obtained in a trial of the OX40 agonist ivuxolimab. The CDR3 nucleotides read TGTGCCAGCAGCTTGATCGCGAGCGGCCAGAGCACAGATACGCAGTATTTT. As protein: CASSLIASGQSTDTQYF. The entire variable domain, with the rest obtained from reference TRBV5-5 and TRBJ2-3, is as follows: DAGVTQSPTHLIKTRGQQVTLRCSPISGHKSVSWYQQVLGQGPQFIFQYYEKEERGRGNFPDRFSARQFPNYSSELNVNALLLGDSALYLCASSLIASGQSTDTQYFGPGTRLTVL.